The 24 T cell receptor beta chains presented below share a single source sample, sequenced in a study of identical twins' blood T cells. TCRdb analysed the 5' RACE reads with MiXCR anew, one entry per CDR3 protein. Altogether fewer than 450,000 distinct CDR3 sequences are present, under 30% being singletons, with the ten largest covering 5.5% to 6.5%. The sequenced material came from PBMCs. Receptor source: a woman aged 18 to 49 in good health.

The chain joins TRBV7-9 to TRBJ2-3, with D tentatively TRBD2 (5 bases). The V gene lost 6 bases and the J gene lost 2 bases, with 18 bases spanning the gap. Germline V gene sequence: CDR1 SEHNR, CDR2 FQNEAQ (reference sequence). The CDR3 loop spans 16 amino acids. CDR3: CASSPSGKVNTDTQYF. CDR3 DNA: TGTGCCAGCAGTCCCAGCGGAAAGGTTAACACAGATACGCAGTATTTT. The variable domain in full, with the rest retrieved from reference TRBV7-9 and TRBJ2-3, is DTGVSQNPRHKITKRGQNVTFRCDPISEHNRLYWYRQTLGQGPEFLTYFQNEAQLEKSRLLSDRFSAERPKGSFSTLEIQRTEQGDSAMYLCASSPSGKVNTDTQYFGPGTRLTVL.

This sequence joins TRBV20-1 and TRBJ2-7; 12 nucleotides align to TRBD2. With 5 bases clipped from V and 2 bases from J, the junction kept 4 bases outside the gene matches. Germline CDR1 reads DFQATT; CDR2 reads SNEGSKA (reference sequence). The CDR3 consists of 14 residues. The CDR3 reads CSAHRTSGAYEQYF. In nucleotides, the CDR3 is TGCAGTGCTCACCGGACTAGCGGGGCCTACGAGCAGTACTTC.

The table lists this clonotype with a few counts. The chain links TRBV5-1 to TRBJ1-5; D is unresolved. Trimming left V 3 bases short and J 6 bases short, with 13 bases between. This CDR3 is 14 amino acids long. CDR1 and CDR2 from the germline V gene are SGHRS and YFSETQ. The CDR3 loop is CASSSGSRGQPQHF. Written as DNA, the CDR3 is TGCGCCAGCAGCTCCGGGAGCCGCGGTCAGCCCCAGCATTTT.

This clonotype occurred a few times. This chain connects TRBV7-9 to TRBJ1-1, with TRBD1 matching over 9 bases. The CDR3 consists of 17 residues. Germline CDR1 is SEHNR and CDR2 is FQNEAQ (reference sequence). Trimming removed 1 base from V and 1 base from J; junction bases left unmatched: 7. The CDR3 loop reads CASSLGTGGHKNTEAFF. DNA of the CDR3: TGTGCCAGCAGCTTAGGTACAGGGGGCCATAAGAACACTGAAGCTTTCTTT.

This clonotype was counted a single time. The junction and the germline gene differ at one end; a read error may be behind it. The rearrangement uses TRBV9 and TRBJ2-7; the D gene is possibly TRBD1 (6 bases). This CDR3 contains 14 residues. The germline V gene encodes CDR1 SGDLS and CDR2 YYNGEE. The CDR3 loop is CASSVVDSSYEHYF. The CDR3 DNA follows: TGTGCCAGCAGCGTAGTGGACAGTTCCTACGAGCATTACTTC.

V usage is TRBV11-2 and J usage is TRBJ1-2; D remains ambiguous. V lost 4 bases and J lost 3, with 9 bases in between. The CDR3 is made up of 13 amino acids. Per germline, CDR1 SGHAT and CDR2 FQNNGV. The CDR3 loop reads CASSSLRDYGYTF. CDR3 in DNA: TGTGCCAGCAGCTCCTTGAGGGACTATGGCTACACCTTC. The whole variable domain, remainder taken from reference TRBV11-2 and TRBJ1-2, is EAGVAQSPRYKIIEKRQSVAFWCNPISGHATLYWYQQILGQGPKLLIQFQNNGVVDDSQLPKDRFSAERLKGVDSTLKIQPAKLEDSAVYLCASSSLRDYGYTFGSGTRLTVV.

The chain joins TRBV11-2 to TRBJ2-2; D is perhaps TRBD1 (5 bases). Germline values: CDR1 SGHAT, CDR2 FQNNGV. V was pared by 5 bases and J by 7 bases, with 11 bases between. This CDR3 spans 13 amino acids. The CDR3 spells CASSQTVLGELFF. The CDR3 DNA reads TGTGCCAGCAGCCAGACAGTTCTCGGGGAGCTGTTTTTT.

The V call is TRBV5-6, the J call TRBJ2-4; TRBD1 matches 8 bases. Losses at the gene ends were 2 bases for V and 0 bases for J; bases not matched to a gene: 7. The germline gives CDR1 SGHDT, CDR2 YYEEEE. CDR3 length: 17 residues. This CDR3 is CASSFLQGALAKNIQYF. As DNA, the CDR3 is TGTGCCAGCAGCTTTCTCCAGGGGGCACTAGCCAAAAACATTCAGTACTTC.

The chain couples TRBV7-2 to TRBJ1-2; D remains ambiguous. The CDR3 consists of 15 residues. Trimming removed 1 base at V and 1 base at J, with 10 bases between. Germline-derived CDR1 and CDR2 are SGHTA and FQGNSA. Written as DNA, the CDR3 is TGTGCCAGCAGCTTAGGATCGCGGAATAACTATGGCTACACCTTC. Protein sequence: CASSLGSRNNYGYTF.

The rearrangement links TRBV10-3 to TRBJ1-1; no firm D call. Germline assignment: CDR1 ENHRY and CDR2 SYGVKD. V was pared by 6 bases and J by 1 base, with 9 bases between. This CDR3 is 13 amino acids long. The CDR3 reads CAIRGSGNTEAFF. Here the CDR3 DNA reads TGTGCCATCAGAGGGTCAGGGAACACTGAAGCTTTCTTT.

The chain is built from TRBV29-1 and TRBJ2-7, with D maybe TRBD1 (6 bases). V was shortened by 7 bases and J by 5 bases, with 15 bases between the two germline ends. This CDR3 has 12 amino acids. Germline V gene lookup returns CDR1 SQVTM and CDR2 ANQGSEA. The CDR3 spells CSAIPGQNEQYF. CDR3 in DNA: TGCAGCGCAATACCGGGACAAAACGAGCAGTACTTC.

This clonotype was counted a few times. The genes are TRBV6-6 and TRBJ1-2, with D unclear. Trimming took 0 bases from V and 6 from J, leaving 8 bases between them. The CDR3 consists of 13 residues. Germline CDR1 is MNHNY and CDR2 is SVGAGI (reference sequence). The CDR3 DNA sequence: TGTGCCAGCAGTTACTCACCTGGGGATGGCTACACCTTC. This sequence encodes CASSYSPGDGYTF.

There are many counts of this clonotype. The chain carries TRBV4-1 and TRBJ1-4, with D uncertain. CDR1 is MGHRA and CDR2 is YSYEKL in the germline V gene. V lost 0 bases to trimming and J lost 7 bases, with 6 bases between them. There are 13 residues in the CDR3. CDR3 coding DNA: TGCGCCAGCAGCCAAGATCCCGGTGAAAAACTGTTTTTT. Translating it yields CASSQDPGEKLFF.

In its sample, this clonotype was seen a few times. The chain joins TRBV19 to TRBJ2-7; D is uncertain. Germline V gives CDR1 LNHDA, CDR2 SQIVND (reference sequence). The CDR3 length is 13 residues. V was clipped by 6 bases and J by 6 bases, with 15 bases between them. The CDR3 is CASSHMLGSEQYF. The CDR3 DNA reads as TGTGCCAGTAGCCACATGTTGGGTAGCGAGCAGTACTTC.

This sequence joins TRBV6-5 and TRBJ1-2; 7 nucleotides agree with TRBD1. The CDR3 sequence is 13 residues long. Germline values: CDR1 MNHEY, CDR2 SVGAGI. V shed 6 bases and J 8 bases; nucleotides not matched to a gene: 9. The CDR3 sequence: CASSPPQGWGYTF. The DNA of the CDR3 is TGTGCCAGCAGCCCCCCACAGGGGTGGGGCTACACCTTC.

This clonotype occurred a few times. The chain uses TRBV3-1 and TRBJ2-2; D is perhaps TRBD2 (6 bases). CDR1 LGHDT and CDR2 YNNKEL come from the germline V gene (reference sequence). V gave up 4 bases and J gave up 6 bases, with 12 bases separating them. The CDR3 extends over 14 amino acids. The CDR3 here is CASSPHGGSGELFF. Written as DNA, the CDR3 is TGTGCCAGCAGCCCGCACGGGGGTTCCGGGGAGCTGTTTTTT.

V is TRBV7-9 and J is TRBJ1-4; D is perhaps TRBD1 (5 bases). The ends were cut back, 5 bases at V and 5 bases at J, with 12 bases in the middle. Germline V lookup: CDR1 SEHNR, CDR2 FQNEAQ (reference sequence). This CDR3 spans 14 amino acids. CDR3 sequence reads: CASSTGQSNEKLFF. CDR3 DNA: TGTGCCAGCAGCACTGGACAAAGCAATGAAAAACTGTTTTTT.

This clonotype was counted ten times or more. The V gene is TRBV29-1, the J gene TRBJ1-2; TRBD1 agrees at 10 bases. Unmatched junction bases numbered 7, after V lost 0 bases and J lost 6 bases. Germline V gene data show CDR1 as SQVTM and CDR2 as ANQGSEA. The CDR3 spans 15 residues. The CDR3 coding sequence is TGCAGCGTTGAAGAAAGCGGGACAGGGGTTGATGGCTACACCTTC. Translating gives CSVEESGTGVDGYTF.

The genes are TRBV19 and TRBJ1-1; D is perhaps TRBD1 (5 bases). The germline CDR1 and CDR2 sequences are LNHDA and SQIVND (reference sequence). The germline V and J ends were trimmed by 7 bases and 3 bases, with 24 bases remaining between them. This CDR3 has 17 residues. CDR3 bases: TGTGCCAGTACAGCGTGGGAGCAGGGTTCGGTCGACACTGAAGCTTTCTTT. It is translated as CASTAWEQGSVDTEAFF.

V is TRBV12-3 or TRBV12-4 and J is TRBJ2-7; D not certain. This CDR3 contains 12 residues. V was shortened by 5 bases and J by 10 bases, with 15 bases between the two germline ends. The CDR3 sequence is CASSPLNTKQYF. The DNA of the CDR3 is TGTGCCAGCAGTCCACTAAATACGAAACAGTACTTC.

V and J are TRBV5-1 and TRBJ1-1, with 7 bases aligning to TRBD1. Unmatched junction bases numbered 8, after V lost 3 bases and J lost 0 bases. Germline V gene data show CDR1 as SGHRS and CDR2 as YFSETQ. This CDR3 spans 16 amino acids. CDR3 nucleotide sequence: TGCGCCAGCAGCTCTCCTCCGACAGGGATGAACACTGAAGCTTTCTTT. Translated: CASSSPPTGMNTEAFF.

The chain joins TRBV2 to TRBJ1-6; 7 positions match TRBD1. Trimming cost V 10 bases and J 5 bases; bases outside gene matches: 11. The CDR3 sequence is 15 residues long. The V gene's germline CDR1 is SNHLY and CDR2 FYNNEI. The CDR3 here is CATHPSGTDNSPLHF. CDR3 DNA: TGTGCCACCCACCCTTCCGGGACAGATAATTCACCCCTCCACTTT.

This clonotype was counted only a few times. The J gene is TRBJ2-1, the V gene TRBV29-1, with 14 bases fitting TRBD2. Per the germline V gene, CDR1 is SQVTM and CDR2 is ANQGSEA. The CDR3 sequence is 14 residues long. V shed 5 bases, J shed 6 bases, and the junction held 3 bases outside the gene matches. CDR3 protein: CSVPGLAGVNEQFF. As DNA, the CDR3 is TGCAGCGTTCCGGGACTAGCGGGAGTCAATGAGCAGTTCTTC.

This sequence joins TRBV20-1 and TRBJ1-6, with TRBD1 matching over 9 bases. The trim removed 0 bases at V and 9 bases at J, leaving 12 bases unmatched. The CDR3 has 17 amino acids. The germline CDR1 and CDR2 sequences are DFQATT and SNEGSKA (reference sequence). DNA for the CDR3: TGCAGTGCTAGAGATAAGGGGACAGGGAAGACCCGTTCACCCCTCCACTTT. Protein: CSARDKGTGKTRSPLHF.